Listed below are T cell receptor beta chains from one sample, sequenced in a study of memory B cells and T cells in multiple sclerosis. Antigen specificity for these receptors is unknown. Measured with immunoSEQ multiplex PCR; TCRdb has only the in-frame clones, and not every one. The sample lists approximately 47,000 clones; around 80% were seen once. The specimen sequenced was PBMCs from blood kept in culture. The source of these receptors is a human donor with multiple sclerosis. Each CDR3 is given with its conserved first and last residue. The D gene is left open where the match is weak. Expanded clones get a size class; other rows say once, few or many, or leave the size out.

v_gene	j_gene	abundance	d_gene	len	CDR3nt	CDR3aa
TRBV7-6	TRBJ1-1	once	NA	14	TGTGCCAGCAGCCCCATAGGCGCAAGGACTGAAGCTTTCTTT	CASSPIGARTEAFF
TRBV27	TRBJ2-2	NA	TRBD2	15	TGTGCCAGCAGTTTTGGGCGGGGGGGCACCGGGGAGCTGTTTTTT	CASSFGRGGTGELFF
TRBV7-6	TRBJ1-2	NA	TRBD1	13	TGTGCCAGCAGCCAGGACAGGGGCCATGGCTACACCTTC	CASSQDRGHGYTF
TRBV30	TRBJ2-7	few	NA	14	TGTGCCTGGAGTACCGGACTGGGGTCCTACGAGCAGTACTTC	CAWSTGLGSYEQYF
TRBV4-3	TRBJ2-3	NA	NA	17	TGCGCCAGCAGCCAATCAATGACAGGGAGGCCCACAGATACGCAGTATTTT	CASSQSMTGRPTDTQYF
TRBV4-1	TRBJ2-7	few	NA	15	TGCGCCAGCAGCCGGTCCACAGGGATTACGGGGGAGCAGTACTTC	CASSRSTGITGEQYF
TRBV19	TRBJ1-2	NA	TRBD1	13	TGTGCCGGTAGTACCGGGACAGGGGGAAGGTACACCTTC	CAGSTGTGGRYTF
TRBV4-2	TRBJ2-1	NA	TRBD2	16	TGTGCCAGCAGCCAAGATCCGGCGGGGGGGGTCTATGAGCAGTTCTTC	CASSQDPAGGVYEQFF
TRBV20-1	TRBJ2-3	NA	NA	11	TGCAGTGCTCCCACCACAGATACGCAGTATTTT	CSAPTTDTQYF
TRBV7-2	TRBJ1-4	few	NA	14	TGTGCCAGCAGACAGGACACAACTAATGAAAAACTGTTTTTT	CASRQDTTNEKLFF
TRBV7-2	TRBJ1-2	NA	NA	14	TGTGCCAGCAGCTACTCGGCAGGGGACTATGGCTACACCTTC	CASSYSAGDYGYTF
TRBV9	TRBJ1-3	once	TRBD1	16	TGTGCCAGCAGCGTAGACTTGGGACAGGGTCGAAACACCATATATTTT	CASSVDLGQGRNTIYF
TRBV7-2	TRBJ2-3	once	NA	15	TGTGCCAGCAGCTTAATAGGTATGGACACAGATACGCAGTATTTT	CASSLIGMDTDTQYF
TRBV10-3	TRBJ1-1	NA	NA	15	TGTGCCATCAGTGAGTCGATGGGCAGGGGAGCTGAAGCTTTCTTT	CAISESMGRGAEAFF
TRBV30	TRBJ1-3	NA	NA	12	TGTGCCTGGAGTCAACCTAGAAACACCATATATTTT	CAWSQPRNTIYF
TRBV5-1	TRBJ1-1	few	NA	16	TGCGCCAGCAGCTACACGACAGGATATATGGACACTGAAGCTTTCTTT	CASSYTTGYMDTEAFF
TRBV5-1	TRBJ1-1	NA	NA	16	TGCGCCAGCAGCTTGGCCATGAGCAGTAAGAACACTGAAGCTTTCTTT	CASSLAMSSKNTEAFF
TRBV18	TRBJ2-2	NA	NA	14	TGTGCCAGCTCACCACCGGCCAGAACCGGGGAGCTGTTTTTT	CASSPPARTGELFF
TRBV7-9	TRBJ2-7	NA	NA	15	TGTGCCAGCAGCTTAGGACCGGGCGGCTCCTACGAGCAGTACTTC	CASSLGPGGSYEQYF
TRBV5-1	TRBJ1-4	once	TRBD1	15	TGCGCCAGCAGATCTACAGGGGTGCAAAATGAAAAACTGTTTTTT	CASRSTGVQNEKLFF
TRBV7-2	TRBJ2-1	NA	TRBD2	16	TGTGCCAGCAGCTTTGGACTAGCGGGGGAGTACGGTGAGCAGTTCTTC	CASSFGLAGEYGEQFF